The entry that follows covers one TCR beta chain sequence. This entry comes from a study of blood T cell repertoires in COVID-19. For the study at large: T cells, B-cell-depleted T cells, or PBMCs supplied cDNA or gDNA.

This CDR3 is built from 17 residues. Germline CDR1 is SGHTA and CDR2 is FQGNSA. V lost 1 base, J lost 7 bases, and 14 bases stayed unmatched. In the authors' methods: By means of reference gene primer amplification, nucleated cell counts were estimated. Assay: immunoSEQ multiplex PCR; the TCRdb copy retains only in-frame clones and omits some. V and J calls and clone size are copied from that table; D and trimming were computed from the DNA. The sample yields about 40,000 clones, around 90% seen once. What was sequenced was peripheral blood. This TCR came from a woman older than 75 with active COVID-19. The chain couples TRBV7-2 to TRBJ1-1; TRBD1 matches at 8 bases. CDR3 sequence: CASSLVSGGGFVDEAFF. In DNA, the CDR3 is TGTGCCAGCAGCTTAGTTTCAGGGGGCGGTTTCGTGGATGAAGCTTTCTTT.